A single sample gave rise to the 8 T cell receptor beta chains below, sequenced in a study of neurological immune-mediated disorders. Each CDR3 protein gets one entry after TCRdb re-called the 5' RACE reads with MiXCR. Seen here are approximately 90,000 distinct CDR3 sequences, 3% to 4% observed once, and the top ten hold roughly 6%. Input material: PBMCs. Source of these receptors: a woman between 18 and 29 years old with multiple sclerosis.

This clonotype was counted at least ten times. The genes are TRBV5-1 and TRBJ2-1; 8 nucleotides match TRBD2. Germline-derived CDR1 and CDR2 are SGHRS and YFSETQ. After removal of 3 bases from V and 6 bases from J, the junction contained 8 bases not matched to a gene. This CDR3 is built from 15 residues. This chain's CDR3 is CASSSGTRFGNEQFF. The CDR3 bases are TGCGCCAGCAGCTCAGGGACTAGATTCGGCAATGAGCAGTTCTTC.

The rearrangement uses TRBV24-1 and TRBJ2-5; D unclear. V was pared by 7 bases and J by 1 base, with 9 bases between. This CDR3 is built from 13 residues. Germline V CDR1 and CDR2: KGHDR, SFDVKD. The CDR3 reads CATSGSSQETQYF. In nucleotides, the CDR3 is TGTGCCACCAGCGGCTCTAGCCAAGAGACCCAGTACTTC.

The V and J genes are TRBV20-1 and TRBJ2-1; TRBD1 agrees at 10 bases. Per the germline V gene, CDR1 is DFQATT and CDR2 is SNEGSKA (reference sequence). J was trimmed by 8 bases and V by 5 bases; bases with no gene match: 9. The CDR3 is made up of 14 amino acids. The chain's CDR3 is CSAPLGTGVYEQFF. CDR3 sequence (DNA): TGCAGTGCTCCCCTGGGGACAGGGGTTTATGAGCAGTTCTTC.

This clonotype has at least ten counts. The V call is TRBV11-2, the J call TRBJ2-7; D ambiguous. Germline loops: CDR1 SGHAT, CDR2 FQNNGV. Trimming removed 5 bases from V and 6 bases from J, with 20 bases in between. The CDR3 extends over 15 amino acids. In DNA form, the CDR3 reads TGTGCCAGCAGCCCTCGGACCCCACGGTCGAGCGAGCAGTACTTC. It specifies CASSPRTPRSSEQYF. The whole variable domain, filled in from reference TRBV11-2 and TRBJ2-7, reads EAGVAQSPRYKIIEKRQSVAFWCNPISGHATLYWYQQILGQGPKLLIQFQNNGVVDDSQLPKDRFSAERLKGVDSTLKIQPAKLEDSAVYLCASSPRTPRSSEQYFGPGTRLTVT.

This clonotype was detected many times. CDR3 DNA sequence: TGTGCCATCAGTGATTTTGCAGGGGGCGCGTCAACCATATACGAGCAGTACTTC. Translation gives CAISDFAGGASTIYEQYF. The genes are TRBV10-3 and TRBJ2-7; the match to TRBD1 covers 8 bases. The length of the CDR3 is 18 residues. The germline V gene encodes CDR1 ENHRY and CDR2 SYGVKD. V lost 3 bases and J lost 4; bases outside the gene matches: 17.

At least ten counts were recorded for this clonotype. This chain uses TRBV5-1 with TRBJ2-4; 7 nucleotides align to TRBD1. This CDR3 spans 14 amino acids. Germline V gene lookup returns CDR1 SGHRS and CDR2 YFSETQ. Germline trimming cut 2 bases from V and 5 bases from J; bases unmatched to any gene: 4. CDR3 in DNA: TGCGCCAGCAGCTTTCAAGGACAGGAAAACATTCAGTACTTC. It is translated as CASSFQGQENIQYF.

This clonotype was seen at least ten times. The chain joins TRBV3-1 to TRBJ2-3; 10 nucleotides align to TRBD2. Germline lookup yields CDR1 LGHDT and CDR2 YNNKEL (reference sequence). V shed 5 bases, J shed 1 base, and the junction held 6 bases outside the gene matches. The CDR3 has 16 amino acids. CDR3 amino acids: CASSASTSGGTDTQYF. CDR3 bases: TGTGCCAGCAGCGCTAGCACTAGCGGGGGCACAGATACGCAGTATTTT.

This clonotype was counted ten times or more. The chain combines TRBV29-1 with TRBJ1-4; D remains ambiguous. The CDR3 loop spans 12 amino acids. V dropped 3 bases and J dropped 5 bases, with 7 bases sitting between them. Germline CDR1 is SQVTM and CDR2 is ANQGSEA. In DNA form, the CDR3 reads TGCAGCGTTGAGGGGAGGAATGAAAAACTGTTTTTT. Its translation: CSVEGRNEKLFF. The variable domain in full, completed from reference TRBV29-1 and TRBJ1-4, reads SAVISQKPSRDICQRGTSLTIQCQVDSQVTMMFWYRQQPGQSLTLIATANQGSEATYESGFVIDKFPISRPNLTFSTLTVSNMSPEDSSIYLCSVEGRNEKLFFGSGTQLSVL.